The T cell receptor beta chain described here comes from a study of cytomegalovirus exposure and HLA in healthy donors. Amplification used 60 Vbeta primers and 13 Jbeta primers. Data came from immunoSEQ multiplex PCR; TCRdb stores just in-frame clones and leaves some out. The repertoire holds about 140,000 clones, with about three quarters as singletons. V dropped 0 bases and J dropped 0; count of bases not matched to a gene: 5. The CDR3 has 19 residues. The germline V gene has CDR1 SGHKS and CDR2 YYEKEE (reference sequence). Study conclusions and caveats: A later analysis found most CMV-associated TCR beta chains apparently HLA-restricted. At a 0.05 false discovery rate, a later analysis found approximately 17,000 TCR beta sequences to be associated with HLA alleles. In a later analysis, an Asian-associated ancestry cluster reportedly showed fewer N-insertions than the approximately 610-donor mean.

Regarding this clone: Its target is not known.

Source material: PBMCs. The chain uses TRBV5-5 and TRBJ1-6, with TRBD1 matching 11 bases. The receptor was derived from a female donor in good health and CMV-seronegative. This CDR3 is CASSLEWTGGSSYNSPLHF. In DNA, the CDR3 is TGTGCCAGCAGCTTGGAATGGACAGGGGGCTCCTCCTATAATTCACCCCTCCACTTT.